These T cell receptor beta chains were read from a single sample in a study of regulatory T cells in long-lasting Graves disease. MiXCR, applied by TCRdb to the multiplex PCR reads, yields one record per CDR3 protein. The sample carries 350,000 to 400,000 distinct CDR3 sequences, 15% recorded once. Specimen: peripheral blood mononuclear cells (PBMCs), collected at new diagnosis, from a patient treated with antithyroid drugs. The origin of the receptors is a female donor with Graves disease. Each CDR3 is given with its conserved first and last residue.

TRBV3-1 CASSQGMRGATDTQYF
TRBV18 CASSPPGTSGVGEQFF
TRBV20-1 CSAYFGPGASYEQYF
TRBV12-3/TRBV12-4 CASSLSRGGELFF
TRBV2 CASSNEGISGGAKAFF
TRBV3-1 CASRTSGGPQHF
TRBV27 CASSFQFMNTEAFF
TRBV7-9 CASSLASGLQETQYF
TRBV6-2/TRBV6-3 CASSYFGLAGGPYEQYF
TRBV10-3 CAISDRTGSNQPQHF
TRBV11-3 CASSLAPGGRTEKLFF
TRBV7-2 CASSFPGLAGAVYEQYF
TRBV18 CASSTTVGEKLFF
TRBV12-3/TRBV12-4 CASSLFGQGNQPQHF
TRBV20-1 CSARLAGSYNEQFF
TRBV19 CASSMGRGENQPQHF
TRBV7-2 CASSPLSLTAIYNSPLHF
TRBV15 CATSREGGGNQPQHF
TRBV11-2 CASSLTLGLAWTDTQYF
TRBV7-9 CASSRTGTANEQYF
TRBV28 CASSLLLAGTDTQYF
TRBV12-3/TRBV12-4 CASSFNSYQPQHF
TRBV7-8 CASSPTRSSYNEQFF
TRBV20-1 CSSNSGRTEAFF
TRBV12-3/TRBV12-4 CASSTGLSYGYTF
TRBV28 CASSITRLAAGSYNEQFF
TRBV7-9 CASSSTRWNTEAFF
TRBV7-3 CASSPFGGGETQYF
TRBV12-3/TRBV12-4 CASSLRDGLLYGYTF
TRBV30 CAWGDGYTF
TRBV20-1 CSAREGRSNTGELFF
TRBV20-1 CSARDQDRKWRETQYF
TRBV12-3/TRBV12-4 CASSFGDWRTTEKLFF
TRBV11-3 CASSSSEAGKQFF
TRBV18 CASSLDPGDTEAFF
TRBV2 CASSESGYGYTF
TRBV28 CASIQSGTVYEQYF
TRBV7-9 CASSLVAAFF
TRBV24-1 CATAGPSAGQNTGELFF
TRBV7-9 CASSGVVAFF
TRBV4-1 CASSQDVALAGVQETQYF
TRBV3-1 CASSQVPRGSEAFF